The T cell receptor (beta chain) under discussion was sequenced for a study of T-cell reconstitution after alpha-beta-depleted transplantation in children. There are 17 residues in the CDR3. V lost 1 base, J lost 0 bases, and 13 bases lay in between. From germline, CDR1 is LGHDT and CDR2 YNNKEL (reference sequence). This clonotype was observed a few times. Unique molecular identifiers were incorporated when the TCRbeta library was constructed. TCRdb independently ran MiXCR on the PCR reads; one entry per CDR3 protein. The sample shows around 200,000 distinct CDR3 sequences, approximately 6.8% of them seen only once.

The starting material was PBMCs from the stem cell graft donor, obtained from the stem cell graft. The origin of this receptor is a human donor who donated a stem cell graft to a child with Wiskott-Aldrich syndrome. The genes are TRBV3-1 and TRBJ2-1, with D possibly being TRBD1 or TRBD2 (5 bases each). The CDR3 loop reads CASSQVEGILSYNEQFF. The CDR3 bases are TGTGCCAGCAGCCAAGTAGAGGGGATCCTCTCCTACAATGAGCAGTTCTTC.